The present entry profiles one TCR beta chain with its context. The sample belongs to a study of blood T cell repertoires in COVID-19. At the level of the study: PBMCs, B-cell-depleted T cells, or T cells provided the cDNA or gDNA that made up the material.

The length of the CDR3 is 16 residues. CDR1 SGHVS and CDR2 FQNEAQ come from the germline V gene. V was cut by 0 bases and J by 7 bases, with 16 bases left in between. Assay used: immunoSEQ multiplex PCR; TCRdb lists only in-frame clones, some missing. The sample carries under 200,000 clones, 79% recorded once. This TCR came from a man in his sixties with active or convalescent COVID-19. The chain couples TRBV7-8 to TRBJ2-1; D is perhaps TRBD2 (5 bases). The sequenced sample consisted of peripheral blood. The CDR3 nucleotides are TGTGCCAGCAGCTTAGCTGGTGGCGGGTACTTTAATGAGCAGTTCTTC. It translates to CASSLAGGGYFNEQFF.